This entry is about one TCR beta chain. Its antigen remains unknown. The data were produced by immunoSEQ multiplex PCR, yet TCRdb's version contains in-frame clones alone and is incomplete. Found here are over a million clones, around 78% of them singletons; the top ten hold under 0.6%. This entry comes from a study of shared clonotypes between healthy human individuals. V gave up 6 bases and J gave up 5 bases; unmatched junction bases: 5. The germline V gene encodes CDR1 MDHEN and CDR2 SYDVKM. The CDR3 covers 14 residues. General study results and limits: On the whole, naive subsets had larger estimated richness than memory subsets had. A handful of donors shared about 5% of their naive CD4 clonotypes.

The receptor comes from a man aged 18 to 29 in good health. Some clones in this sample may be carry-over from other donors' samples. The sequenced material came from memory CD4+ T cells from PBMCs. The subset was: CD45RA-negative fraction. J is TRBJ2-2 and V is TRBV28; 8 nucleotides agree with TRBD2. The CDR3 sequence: CASRPAGGTGELFF. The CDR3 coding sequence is TGTGCCAGCAGGCCCGCGGGGGGAACCGGGGAGCTGTTTTTT.